The clone carrying this T cell receptor beta chain has a single count. Germline assignment: CDR1 LNHDA and CDR2 SQIVND (reference sequence). The CDR3 is 14 residues long. V lost 4 bases, J lost 8 bases, and 15 bases lay in between. The data belong to a study of blood T cell repertoires in COVID-19. The overall study: In each case, the material was cDNA or gDNA derived from T cells, B-cell-depleted T cells, or PBMCs.

Original processing notes: Amplification of reference gene primers was used by the study to estimate nucleated cell counts. Generated by immunoSEQ multiplex PCR, the TCRdb table keeps only in-frame clones and is missing some. V and J calls and clone size are those listed in that table; D and trimming were worked out from the DNA. The sample carries roughly 230,000 clones, roughly 84% recorded once. Recruits, aged about 18 to 89 years, lived in 20 to 30 US areas. Participants had their cohort set by participant-reported clinical history. This TCR derives from a man aged 50-60 years who had recovered from COVID-19. Sequencing was done on a sample of PBMCs or T cells enriched from blood (not recorded which). This chain connects TRBV19 to TRBJ1-3; D not certain. The CDR3 DNA sequence: TGTGCCAGTAGTACCCGAGACGGAGTGGACACCATATATTTT. Translation: CASSTRDGVDTIYF.